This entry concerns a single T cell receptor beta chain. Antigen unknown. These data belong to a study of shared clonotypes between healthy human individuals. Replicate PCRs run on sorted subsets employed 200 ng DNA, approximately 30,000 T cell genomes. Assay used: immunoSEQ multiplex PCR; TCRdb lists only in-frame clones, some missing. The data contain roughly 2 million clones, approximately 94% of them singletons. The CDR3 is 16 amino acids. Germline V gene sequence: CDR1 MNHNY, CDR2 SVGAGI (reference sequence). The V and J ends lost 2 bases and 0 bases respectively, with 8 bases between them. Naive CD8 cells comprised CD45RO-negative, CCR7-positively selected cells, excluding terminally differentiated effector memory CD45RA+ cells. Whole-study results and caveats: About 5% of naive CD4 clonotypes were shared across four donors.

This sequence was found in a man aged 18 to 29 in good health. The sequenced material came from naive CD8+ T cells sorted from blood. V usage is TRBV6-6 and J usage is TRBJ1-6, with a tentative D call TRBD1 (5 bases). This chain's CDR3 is CASSYTGGSYNSPLHF. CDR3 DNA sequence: TGTGCCAGCAGTTACACTGGGGGCTCCTATAATTCACCCCTCCACTTT.